A selection of T cell receptor beta chains follows, all from one sample in a study of shared clonotypes between healthy human individuals. Generated by immunoSEQ multiplex PCR, the TCRdb table keeps only in-frame clones and is missing some. This sample has about 710,000 clones, with just under 75% found just once. The specimen sequenced was memory CD4+ T cells sorted from blood. All receptors come from a woman under 40 in good health. Both conserved end residues are part of each CDR3.

v_call,j_call,cdr3_length,cdr3_aa
TRBV19,TRBJ1-1,14,CASRQTGMNTEAFF
TRBV12-5,TRBJ1-2,14,CASGLLTAREGYTF
TRBV7-7,TRBJ2-5,15,CASTVSEREWETQYF
TRBV5-1,TRBJ2-1,13,CASSQGRAGEQFF
TRBV19,TRBJ2-7,14,CASSQGQFSYEQYF
TRBV5-5,TRBJ1-2,14,CASSLEGEHYGYTF
TRBV10-3,.,13,CAISVQGLYEQYF
TRBV28,TRBJ1-5,17,CASSLGGGGDSNQPQHF
TRBV19,TRBJ2-3,15,CASSIQVGGMNTQYF
TRBV28,TRBJ1-2,14,CASSFLKGVDGYTF
TRBV6-1,TRBJ1-1,13,CASSPFGGTEAFF
TRBV5-5,TRBJ1-1,13,CASSLRENTEAFF
TRBV6-6,TRBJ1-1,13,CASRRQENTEAFF
TRBV11-2,TRBJ2-5,11,CASSSQETQYF
TRBV6-5,TRBJ2-1,15,CASSYRPGVPNEQFF
TRBV18,TRBJ2-2,16,CASSPSRLANTGELFF
TRBV4-1,TRBJ1-5,16,CASSRAPGQSNQPQHF
TRBV18,TRBJ1-1,12,CASSPISTEAFF
TRBV7-9,TRBJ2-1,13,CASGQRETNEQFF
TRBV10-1,TRBJ2-2,13,CASSVQIPGELFF
TRBV5-1,TRBJ2-5,12,CASSLTRETQYF
TRBV6-6,TRBJ1-2,14,CASSYSGEAYGYTF
TRBV27,TRBJ2-1,16,CASSSPTRWSYNEQFF
TRBV28,TRBJ1-5,14,CASSPGTVNQPQHF
TRBV5-1,TRBJ2-1,16,CASSLTSGRAANEQFF
TRBV7-2,TRBJ1-2,14,CASSLGGQAYGYTF
TRBV18,TRBJ2-7,15,CASSSNPGTRGEQYF
TRBV19,TRBJ1-1,15,CASSRLQERNTEAFF
TRBV6-1,TRBJ1-1,14,CASSATKGDTEAFF
TRBV6-4,TRBJ2-2,15,CASSKEQVPTGELFF
TRBV30,TRBJ1-1,12,CAWSTMGRRAFF
TRBV2,TRBJ2-1,12,CASTGSYNEQFF
TRBV28,TRBJ2-2,13,CASRNSWNGELFF
TRBV7-8,TRBJ2-5,13,CASSTSSGETQYF
TRBV7-2,TRBJ2-5,17,CASSSSTSGRDQETQYF
TRBV7-9,TRBJ1-3,15,CASSRDQSSGNTIYF
TRBV28,TRBJ1-3,14,CASRVGFSGNTIYF
TRBV4-1,TRBJ2-2,15,CASSQRTGGPGELFF
TRBV11-2,TRBJ2-5,15,CASSPSDGAQETQYF
TRBV19,TRBJ1-1,14,CASSIGNRNTEAFF
TRBV6-5,TRBJ2-1,11,CASRLYNEQFF
TRBV11-2,TRBJ1-5,16,CASSLQGTVNNQPQHF
TRBV4-2,TRBJ2-7,14,CASSQEANSYEQYF
TRBV19,TRBJ2-1,13,CASSMTSGNEQFF
TRBV30,TRBJ1-5,13,CAWSVHNDQPQHF
TRBV5-1,TRBJ2-3,14,CASSLEAGVDTQYF
TRBV7-2,TRBJ2-2,16,CASSSRALQLAGELFF
TRBV15,TRBJ1-4,16,CATSRDRDRFFEKLFF
TRBV29-1,TRBJ2-7,12,CSGGQTVYEQYF
TRBV2,TRBJ1-5,14,CASSDGQRDQPQHF